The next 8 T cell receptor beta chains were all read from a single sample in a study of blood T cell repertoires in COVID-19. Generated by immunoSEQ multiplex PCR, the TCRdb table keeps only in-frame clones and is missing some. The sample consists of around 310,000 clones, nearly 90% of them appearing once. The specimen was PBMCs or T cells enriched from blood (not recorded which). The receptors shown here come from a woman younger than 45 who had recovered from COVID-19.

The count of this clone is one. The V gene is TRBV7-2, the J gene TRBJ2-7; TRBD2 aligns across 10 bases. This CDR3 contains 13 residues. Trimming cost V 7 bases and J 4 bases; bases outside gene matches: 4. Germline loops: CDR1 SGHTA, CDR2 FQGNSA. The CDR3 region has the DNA TGTGCCAGCACCGTTAGCGGGGGGTACGAGCAGTACTTC. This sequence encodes CASTVSGGYEQYF.

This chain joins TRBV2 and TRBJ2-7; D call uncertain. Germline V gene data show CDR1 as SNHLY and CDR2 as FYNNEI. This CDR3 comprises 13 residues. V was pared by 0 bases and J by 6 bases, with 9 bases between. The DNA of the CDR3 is TGTGCCAGCAGTGAAGCAGCGTATTTCGAGCAGTACTTC. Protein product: CASSEAAYFEQYF. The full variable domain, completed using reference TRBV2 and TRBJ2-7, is EPEVTQTPSHQVTQMGQEVILRCVPISNHLYFYWYRQILGQKVEFLVSFYNNEISEKSEIFDDQFSVERPDGSNFTLKIRSTKLEDSAMYFCASSEAAYFEQYFGPGTRLTVT.

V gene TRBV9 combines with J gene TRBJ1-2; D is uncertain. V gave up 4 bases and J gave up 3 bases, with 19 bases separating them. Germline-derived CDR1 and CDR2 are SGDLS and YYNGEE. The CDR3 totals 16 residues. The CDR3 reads CASSPRQPLEDYGYTF. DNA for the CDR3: TGTGCCAGCAGCCCCCGCCAGCCTTTGGAGGACTATGGCTACACCTTC.

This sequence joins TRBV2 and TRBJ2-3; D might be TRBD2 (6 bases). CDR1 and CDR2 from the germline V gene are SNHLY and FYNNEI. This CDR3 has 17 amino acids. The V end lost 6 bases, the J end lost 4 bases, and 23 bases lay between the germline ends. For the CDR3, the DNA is TGTGCCAGCAGCCCACTACTAGCTGCAAACTGGGCAGATACGCAGTATTTT. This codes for CASSPLLAANWADTQYF. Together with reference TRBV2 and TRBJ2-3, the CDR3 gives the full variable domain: EPEVTQTPSHQVTQMGQEVILRCVPISNHLYFYWYRQILGQKVEFLVSFYNNEISEKSEIFDDQFSVERPDGSNFTLKIRSTKLEDSAMYFCASSPLLAANWADTQYFGPGTRLTVL.

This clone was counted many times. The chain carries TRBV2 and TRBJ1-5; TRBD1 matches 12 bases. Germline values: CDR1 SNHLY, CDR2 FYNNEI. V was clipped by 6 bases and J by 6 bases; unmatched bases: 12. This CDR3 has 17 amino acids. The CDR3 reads CASSYYGDRGQGQPQHF. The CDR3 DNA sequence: TGTGCCAGCAGCTACTATGGGGACAGGGGGCAAGGTCAGCCCCAGCATTTT.

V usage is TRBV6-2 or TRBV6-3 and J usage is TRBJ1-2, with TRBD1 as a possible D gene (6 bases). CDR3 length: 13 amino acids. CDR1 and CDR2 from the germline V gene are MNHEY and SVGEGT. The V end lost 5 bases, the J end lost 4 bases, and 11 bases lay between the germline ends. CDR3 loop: CASSRTATYGYTF. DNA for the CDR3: TGTGCCAGCAGTCGGACAGCCACCTATGGCTACACCTTC.

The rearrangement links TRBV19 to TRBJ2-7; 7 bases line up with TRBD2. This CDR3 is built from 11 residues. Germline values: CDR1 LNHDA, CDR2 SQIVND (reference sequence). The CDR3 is CCGRASYEQYF. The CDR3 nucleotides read TGTTGTGGGAGGGCGTCCTACGAGCAGTACTTC.

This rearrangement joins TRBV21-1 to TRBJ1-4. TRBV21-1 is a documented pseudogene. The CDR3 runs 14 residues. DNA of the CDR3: TGTGCCCCCCCGGGGCCGGGGGCTAATGAAAAACTGTTTTTT. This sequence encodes CAPPGPGANEKLFF.